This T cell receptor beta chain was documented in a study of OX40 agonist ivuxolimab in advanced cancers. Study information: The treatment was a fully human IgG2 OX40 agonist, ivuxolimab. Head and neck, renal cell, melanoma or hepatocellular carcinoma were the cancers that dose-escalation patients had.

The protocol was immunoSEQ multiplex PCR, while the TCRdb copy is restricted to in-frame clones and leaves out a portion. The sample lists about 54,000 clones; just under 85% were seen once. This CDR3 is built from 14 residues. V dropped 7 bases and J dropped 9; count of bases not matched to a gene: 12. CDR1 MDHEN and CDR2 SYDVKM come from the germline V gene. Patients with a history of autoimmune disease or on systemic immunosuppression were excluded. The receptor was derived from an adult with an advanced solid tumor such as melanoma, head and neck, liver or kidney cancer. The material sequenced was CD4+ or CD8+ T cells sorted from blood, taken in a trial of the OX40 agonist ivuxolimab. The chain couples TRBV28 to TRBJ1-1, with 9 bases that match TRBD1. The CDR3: CASTSGGGTGKAFF. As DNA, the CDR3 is TGTGCCAGCACCTCGGGAGGGGGGACAGGGAAAGCTTTCTTT.